Below, one T cell receptor beta chain is given with its context. Original handling: Reference gene primer amplification gave nucleated cell count estimates. Some clones are missing from TCRdb's copy, which holds only in-frame ones; the method was immunoSEQ multiplex PCR. V and J calls and clone size are copied from that table; D and trimming were computed from the DNA. Among some 57,000 clones listed, around 90% were seen once. These data are taken from a study of blood T cell repertoires in COVID-19. Overall study context: Acute and convalescent COVID-19 specimens originated in the United States, Italy and Spain. The analysed material was cDNA or gDNA that came from T cells, B-cell-depleted T cells, or PBMCs.

Germline V gene data show CDR1 as WSHSY and CDR2 as SAAADI. V shed 2 bases and J shed 7 bases, with 9 bases lying between them. The CDR3 is 14 amino acids. The sample taken for sequencing was peripheral blood. The clonotype originates from a man in his fifties or sixties with active COVID-19. This sequence joins TRBV10-2 and TRBJ1-6, with D unclear. CDR3 region: CASSELGKNSPLHF. The DNA of the CDR3 is TGCGCCAGCAGTGAGCTAGGCAAGAATTCACCCCTCCACTTT.